This T cell receptor (beta chain) was captured by sequencing in a study of CD8+CD57+ T cells in acquired aplastic anemia. This CDR3 spans 12 amino acids. The germline CDR1 and CDR2 sequences are SGHTA and FQGNSA. Trimming took 4 bases from V and 8 from J, leaving 8 bases between them. This clonotype has just a few counts. Genomic DNA, serving as template, underwent TCR beta VDJ and CDR3 profiling. One entry per CDR3 protein, called by TCRdb with MiXCR from the reads. The data show hundreds of thousands of distinct CDR3 sequences, around 68% seen once. The sequencing sample was made of sorted CD4+, CD8+, or CD8+CD57+ T cells (not recorded which) from PBMCs. This clonotype was sampled from a human donor in good health, serving as a control. The chain carries TRBV7-2 and TRBJ2-2; a weak D match, TRBD1 (5 bases). The CDR3 protein is CASSSQGGELFF. CDR3 nucleotide sequence: TGTGCCAGCAGCTCCCAGGGAGGGGAGCTGTTTTTT.